Listed here is a single TCR beta chain. Its antigen has not been determined. Qualities for individual bases were not recorded, and no much larger clone is one base off. This sample was included in a study of cytomegalovirus exposure and HLA in healthy donors (dated 2017 in TCRdb). About the study as a whole: An earlier analysis of 550 to 700 of the donors reported about 290 Gb of sequence data and more than 90 million unique TCR beta sequences from 190 million or so T cells. Around 320 gigabases of sequencing data and some 85 million unique TCR sequences were included in an early release covering roughly 600 HLA-typed donors. The genetic ancestry cluster associated with self-reported Caucasian donors included about 84% of the approximately 400 genotyped donors. The aim of the study was to test whether cataloging public T cell receptors could identify signatures of past pathogen exposure. The study profiled the T cell repertoires of about 720 subjects by immunosequencing and related them to cytomegalovirus serostatus. Along with the roughly 670-subject first cohort, a separate validation cohort of around 120 different subjects was used. To predict cytomegalovirus infection status, the study combined high-throughput TCR immunosequencing, statistical association of individual TCRs with disease status, and machine learning. A later analysis re-examined previously published TCR beta repertoires from over 500 donors and added high-resolution HLA genotyping to investigate patterns of TCR occurrence. The later analysis used no new phenotypic data to find candidate immune exposures, relying instead on TCR beta sequences and their occurrence across donors. In an earlier analysis of roughly 600 of the donors, high-throughput TCR beta sequencing was used to judge whether each TCR beta V gene segment behaved as functional or pseudogenic. Donor age, sex, ethnicity and CMV serostatus were compiled alongside the repertoire data. A later genetic analysis took genome-wide SNP genotypes for about three fifths of the roughly 700 donors and used that subset as a discovery cohort. All discovery cohort repertoires had been generated on a single sequencing platform. Class I and class II HLA loci were covered by the typing at four-digit resolution. The number of donors typed differed by locus, with roughly 629-640 for A, B, C, DRB1 and DQB1, roughly 520 for DQA1, over 600 for DPA1, and under 490 for DPB1. Because of strong linkage in the cohort, roughly five DR-DQ haplotypes were treated as single units for association and clustering. On average, about 240,000 unique TCR beta nucleotide sequences were sequenced per donor among some 430 genotyped donors of the cohort, with roughly 18% of those sequences being non-productive.

The library was obtained by the immunoSEQ multiplex PCR assay. The multiplex PCR relied on a mix of 60 forward primers for TCR Vbeta segments and 13 reverse primers for TCR Jbeta segments. Amplification of the CDR3 region of rearranged TCR beta genes was performed with a multiplex PCR assay on genomic DNA. The amplified TCR beta libraries were sequenced on the Illumina HiSeq System as 87-base-pair reads. The study's own analysis went as follows. A later analysis tallied 70 million to 100 million unique TCR beta chains across the roughly 610 repertoires, and approximately 12 million of those chains were shared by two or more donors. A nearest-neighbor algorithm error-corrected the raw reads and collapsed the reads into unique sequences, merging closely related sequences to remove PCR and sequencing errors. V, D and J gene segments were assigned by aligning CDR3 sequences to IMGT reference sequences. For a sequence to be retained, a match of at least six nucleotides was required to both a V gene segment and a J gene segment. Rearrangements were called productive when the CDR3 lacked stop codons and stayed in frame with V and J; all others were non-productive. CDR3 was defined by IMGT convention, running from the second conserved V-encoded cysteine to the conserved J-encoded phenylalanine. Sequences without an unambiguous match to a single V gene segment were excluded from the earlier analysis of 587 of the donors. In an earlier analysis of 587 of the donors, a V segment was called functional when productive rearrangements were above 56.7%, and segregating when the standard deviation between donors exceeded 5%. To diagnose cytomegalovirus status from the catalog of TCR beta chain sequences, a statistical classification framework was built. In a later analysis, V and J genes were assigned by comparing TCR nucleotide sequences against IMGT/GENE-DB human TR gene sequences. Using the TCRdist pipeline, a later analysis assigned CDR3 sequences along with most-parsimonious VDJ recombination scenarios. In a later analysis, each TCR beta chain was defined by its CDR3 amino acid sequence together with its V-gene family, and reads without a unique V-gene family were excluded. In a later analysis, a few hundred highly shared, low-generation-probability nucleotide sequences were removed to address suspected cross-contamination and a sequencing artifact. In a later analysis, a clonal expansion index was calculated for each public chain from normalized within-repertoire ranks of inferred template counts. Generation probabilities in a later analysis came from a VDJ recombination model fitted to out-of-frame rearrangements, and those results were checked against IGoR. Hypergeometric tests were used in a later analysis to score TCR-TCR, TCR-HLA and TCR-CMV co-occurrence, with a repertoire-size bias correction applied to the TCR pairs. A later analysis estimated false discovery rates by permuting HLA or CMV assignments 20 times. In a later analysis, co-occurring TCRs were grouped using DBSCAN, with TCRdist sequence similarity added in when clustering inside HLA-allele-positive subsets. Repertoires with fewer than 30,000 or more than 120,000 public chains were left out of co-occurrence clustering, as were five repertoires with anomalous nucleotide sharing. Not all clones reach the TCRdb copy of this immuneACCESS table, which keeps in-frame sequences only. Checked studies attribute under half of the gap to unresolved V genes and leave the rest unexplained. Clone size and the V and J calls come from that table; the DNA yielded D and trimming. The table for this sample lists over 150,000 clones; about 80% of them were counted only once. The ten most abundant clones make up roughly 12% of the sample.

Overall results and qualifications from the work: In an earlier analysis of 587 of the donors, most TCR beta V segments were observed in productive rearrangements about 87% or about 30% of the time, broadly matching IMGT annotations. A further reported finding was that TCR beta sequences accurately predicted the HLA-A and HLA-B alleles for most subjects in the first cohort. Linkage disequilibrium might explain the correlated functional status among segregating V segments, but an unknown experimental factor could not be excluded. Some IMGT-functional V segments, including TRBV6-2 and TRBV6-3, could not be distinguished by the 87-base-pair reads and were therefore excluded. At a false discovery rate of 0.05, a later analysis linked around 15,000 TCR beta sequences to specific HLA alleles. A group of highly shared sequence variants was considered likely to be a technical artifact of the sequencing pipeline. According to a later analysis, TCR association rates differed among HLA loci, with DRB1 alleles showing the most associated TCRs and HLA-C alleles showing the fewest. Immune exposure information for the cohort was limited to CMV serostatus. A few of the identified cytomegalovirus-associated TCR beta chains were confirmed in vitro to be specific for cytomegalovirus antigens. Roughly uniform sequencing depth across donors was assumed in presence/absence analyses, although this assumption may not hold. This cohort had only TCR beta chains sequenced, and the lack of alpha or paired-chain data limited which features could be detected. In a later analysis, HLA-associated TCR beta chains showed more clonal expansion and lower generation probabilities than non-associated chains that were equally common. The authors suggested that the approach could potentially be extended to other disease states and immunological phenotypes. The earlier analysis of almost 600 of the donors excluded roughly 16 rarely observed V segments, including chromosome 9 orphons, because counts were too low. In both the original and validation cohorts, the classifier was reported to diagnose cytomegalovirus status with high specificity and sensitivity. In a later analysis, most CMV-associated TCR beta chains were found to appear HLA-restricted, with HLA associations seemingly driven largely by CMV exposure. Across donors, most TCR sequences were observed very rarely, whereas some public TCRs were present in many individuals. Because HLA typing was missing for some donors at each locus, association tests included only the typed subset. An association between a missense DCLRE1C variant and V-gene and J-gene trimming of TCR beta chains was found in a later genetic analysis and replicated in an independent cohort. Assigning TCR associations to individual alleles was difficult when HLA alleles, especially DR and DQ, strongly co-occurred. The study listed 164 TCR beta chains as associated with cytomegalovirus. According to a later genetic analysis, donors in an Asian-associated ancestry cluster had fewer N-insertions in productive TCRs than the approximately 650-donor mean. A later analysis reported that several top co-occurrence clusters appeared linked to parvovirus B19, influenza, CMV and Epstein-Barr virus.

The cohort was made up of approximately 670 healthy bone marrow donors. At the time of sampling, every cohort member was nominally healthy, though immune exposures that went unrecorded were likely present. The donor was CMV seropositive and was included in the group of 250 to 350 seropositive cohort members. A peripheral blood sample was collected from each donor, and TCR beta sequencing was performed on peripheral blood mononuclear cells. Genomic DNA was extracted from the blood cell samples with the Qiagen DNeasy Blood Extraction Kit. CDR1 is given as SGHTA and CDR2 as FQGTGA, both from the germline V gene. The CDR3 runs 17 amino acids, cysteine and phenylalanine included. The kept DNA is CDR3 alone, 51 bases in frame from the first base. V and J lose 5 bases and 2 bases, and a span of 19 bases separates them.

Rearrangement joined TRBV7-3 to TRBJ2-1; tentative D gene TRBD2, with 6 bases matching. This clonotype originated in a man aged 30-40 years in good health and CMV-seropositive. The sample was PBMCs. The nucleotide sequence is TGTGCCAGCAGCGCAAAACCGGGACTGGGCCCCTACAATGAGCAGTTCTTC. This codes for CASSAKPGLGPYNEQFF.